The sequence of this T cell receptor beta chain was determined in a study of blood T cell repertoires in COVID-19. Study as a whole: Material from acute and convalescent COVID-19 was sourced from the United States, Italy and Spain. T cells, B-cell-depleted T cells, or PBMCs supplied cDNA or gDNA.

Germline CDR1 is SQVTM and CDR2 is ANQGSEA. The CDR3 loop spans 15 amino acids. Trimming cost V 3 bases and J 0 bases, with 14 bases left between them. In the authors' workflow: Estimation of nucleated cell counts relied on the amplification of reference gene primers. Data came from immunoSEQ multiplex PCR; TCRdb stores just in-frame clones and leaves some out. V and J calls and clone size are as listed in that table; D and trimming were resolved from the DNA. The data show 140,000 to 150,000 clones, 85% to 90% seen once. Specimen: peripheral blood. The sequence was collected from a woman aged 55 to 70 with active COVID-19. The rearrangement uses TRBV29-1 and TRBJ1-2; D possibly corresponds to TRBD1 (6 bases). CDR3 sequence (DNA): TGCAGCGTTGATGACGGGGAGGGGGCTAACTATGGCTACACCTTC. Amino acid sequence: CSVDDGEGANYGYTF.